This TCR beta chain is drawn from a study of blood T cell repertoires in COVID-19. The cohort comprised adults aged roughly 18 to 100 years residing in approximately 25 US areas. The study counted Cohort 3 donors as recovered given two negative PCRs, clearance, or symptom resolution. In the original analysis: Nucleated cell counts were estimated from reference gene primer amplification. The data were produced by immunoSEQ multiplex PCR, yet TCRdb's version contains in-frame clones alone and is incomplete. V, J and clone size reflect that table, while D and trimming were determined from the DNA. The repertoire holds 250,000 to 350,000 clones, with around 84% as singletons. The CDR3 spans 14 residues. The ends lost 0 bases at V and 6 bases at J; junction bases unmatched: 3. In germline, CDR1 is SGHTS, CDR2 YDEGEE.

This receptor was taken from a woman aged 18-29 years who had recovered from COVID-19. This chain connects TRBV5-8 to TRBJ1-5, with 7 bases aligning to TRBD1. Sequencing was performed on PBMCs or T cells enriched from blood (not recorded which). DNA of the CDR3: TGTGCCAGCAGCTTGGACAGGGGACGTCAGCCCCAGCATTTT. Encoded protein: CASSLDRGRQPQHF.